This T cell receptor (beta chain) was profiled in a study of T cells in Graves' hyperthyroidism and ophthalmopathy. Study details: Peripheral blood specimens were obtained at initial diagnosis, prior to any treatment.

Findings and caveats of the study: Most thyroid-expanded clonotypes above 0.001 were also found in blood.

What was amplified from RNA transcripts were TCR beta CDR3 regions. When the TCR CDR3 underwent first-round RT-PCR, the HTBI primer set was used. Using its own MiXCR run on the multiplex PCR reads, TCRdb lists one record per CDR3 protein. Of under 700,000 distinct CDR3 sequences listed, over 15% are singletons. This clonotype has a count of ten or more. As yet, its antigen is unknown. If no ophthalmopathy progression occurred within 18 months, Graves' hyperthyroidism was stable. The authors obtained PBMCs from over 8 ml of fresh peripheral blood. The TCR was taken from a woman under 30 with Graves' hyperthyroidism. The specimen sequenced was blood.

In nucleotides, the CDR3 is TGCAGTGCTAGAGACGAGGGGTCCTACCGGCGATACGAGCAGTACTTC. Its translation: CSARDEGSYRRYEQYF. The chain is built from TRBV20-1 and TRBJ2-7; D may be TRBD1 or TRBD2 (5 bases each). V gave up 0 bases and J gave up 4 bases, with 19 bases separating them. Germline V gene lookup returns CDR1 DFQATT and CDR2 SNEGSKA (reference sequence). This CDR3 contains 16 residues.